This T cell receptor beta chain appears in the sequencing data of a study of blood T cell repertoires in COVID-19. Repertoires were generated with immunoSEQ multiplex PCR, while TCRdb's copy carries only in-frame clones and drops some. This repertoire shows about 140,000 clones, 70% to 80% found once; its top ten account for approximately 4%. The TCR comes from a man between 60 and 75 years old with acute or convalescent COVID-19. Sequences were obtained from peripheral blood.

The CDR3 nucleotides are TGTGCCAGCAGCTACTCCCTGAGGGACAGGGGGATGAACACTGAAGCTTTCTTT. Its translation: CASSYSLRDRGMNTEAFF. V usage is TRBV11-3 and J usage is TRBJ1-1; 11 bases map to TRBD1. This CDR3 has 18 residues. The trim removed 4 bases at V and 0 bases at J, leaving 10 bases unmatched. Germline V lookup: CDR1 SGHNT, CDR2 YENEEA.